The clone carrying this T cell receptor beta chain has a count of ten or more. The CDR3 covers 15 residues. The germline V gene has CDR1 LGHNA and CDR2 YNFKEQ. V lost 1 base and J lost 4, with 13 bases in between. A second about 7 to 12 cycle PCR used barcoded and J-beta primers. One entry per CDR3 protein, called by TCRdb with MiXCR from the 5' RACE reads. This sample has some 1.7 million distinct CDR3 sequences, with roughly 28% found just once. The source of the sample is a study of blood T cells in healthy people across ages. The V call is TRBV4-2, the J call TRBJ1-2, with a tentative D call TRBD1 (6 bases). This TCR was sampled from a young woman in good health. The sequencing sample was made of blood. The CDR3 protein is CASSQAGTRGYGYTF. The CDR3 DNA sequence: TGTGCCAGCAGCCAAGCCGGGACACGCGGCTATGGCTACACCTTC.